The TCR beta chain described here comes from a study of blood T cells in healthy people across ages. CDR3 size: 16 residues. Trimming at V came to 0 bases and at J to 11 bases, leaving 9 bases not matched to a gene. PCR was performed a second time for about 7 to 12 cycles using a sample-barcoded 5' primer and a J-beta primer mix. TCRdb itself ran the 5' RACE reads through MiXCR, one entry per CDR3 protein. The sample consists of 1.5 million to 2 million distinct CDR3 sequences, about 28% of them appearing once. The V and J genes are TRBV6-7 and TRBJ2-1, with TRBD2 matching 11 bases. TRBV6-7 is flagged as an ORF with uncertain function. Material for sequencing was blood. This TCR came from a woman aged 30 to 39 in good health. This CDR3 is CASSYSKGSGGVKQFF. CDR3 coding DNA: TGTGCCAGCAGTTACTCAAAGGGTAGCGGGGGGGTCAAGCAGTTCTTC.